Detailed here is one TCR beta chain. Its antigen remains unidentified. The source of the sample is a study of PD-1 blockade in classical Hodgkin lymphoma. Overall study: It was nivolumab at 3 mg/kg, given intravenously every 2 weeks, that patients received.

Study results and caveats: Prior to therapy, complete responders displayed diversity much like that of newly diagnosed patients.

The germline V gene encodes CDR1 MDHEN and CDR2 SYDVKM. The CDR3 sequence is 13 residues long. V trimming: 9 bases; J trimming: 4 bases; junction bases outside the gene matches: 3. Produced via immunoSEQ multiplex PCR; TCRdb's table is partial and in-frame only. Here the sample spans about 32,000 clones, about 90% being singletons. As to time point: cycle 4 day 1 (C4D1), after less than seven weeks of nivolumab. Following autologous stem cell transplantation, relapse occurred in every patient, and exposure to brentuximab vedotin varied. Purified CD4+ T cells were obtained from thawed PBMCs through magnetic negative selection.

The chain has TRBV28 and TRBJ2-7, with 13 bases fitting TRBD2. Material: CD4+ T cells from blood, obtained before the fourth cycle of nivolumab. The receptor was isolated from a human donor with classical Hodgkin lymphoma. The CDR3 region has the DNA TGTGCCAGTGGACTAGCGGGAGTGTACGAGCAGTACTTC. As protein: CASGLAGVYEQYF.